This T cell receptor (beta chain) was profiled in a study of regulatory T cells in long-lasting Graves disease. Arm-PCR of CDR3 regions with iRepertoire HTBI primers generated TCR beta libraries. One entry per CDR3 protein results from TCRdb running MiXCR on the multiplex PCR reads. The table has around 250,000 distinct CDR3 sequences, roughly a fifth seen once. Germline V gene lookup returns CDR1 LGHDT and CDR2 YNNKEL (reference sequence). The CDR3 length is 16 residues. V lost 2 bases to trimming and J lost 7 bases; unmatched junction nucleotides: 6. The time point here: newly diagnosed GD, antithyroid drugs for less than 3 months. The TCR library was prepared using RNA isolated from PBMCs.

This chain connects TRBV3-1 to TRBJ2-1; 12 bases are shared with TRBD2. The sequences come from peripheral blood mononuclear cells (PBMCs), collected at new diagnosis, from a patient treated with antithyroid drugs. The receptor comes from a female donor with Graves disease. CDR3 residues: CASSQQPTSGGNEQFF. In DNA, the CDR3 is TGTGCCAGCAGCCAACAGCCGACTAGCGGGGGTAATGAGCAGTTCTTC.